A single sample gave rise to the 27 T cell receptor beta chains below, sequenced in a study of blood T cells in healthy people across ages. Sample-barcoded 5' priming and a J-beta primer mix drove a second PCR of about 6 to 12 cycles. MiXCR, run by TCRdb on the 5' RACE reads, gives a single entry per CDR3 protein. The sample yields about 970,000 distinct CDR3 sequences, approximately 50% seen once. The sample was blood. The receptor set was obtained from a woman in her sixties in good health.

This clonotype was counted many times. The CDR3 nucleotides are TGTGCCACCAGCAGAGATCTGGACCGCGCGACGTATCAGCCCCAGCATTTT. Residues: CATSRDLDRATYQPQHF. The V call is TRBV15, the J call TRBJ1-5; D gene unclear. Trimming left V 0 bases short and J 5 bases short, with 17 bases between. Germline CDR1 is LNHNV and CDR2 is YYDKDF (reference sequence). This CDR3 contains 17 residues. Complete variable domain (other parts from reference TRBV15 and TRBJ1-5): DAMVIQNPRYQVTQFGKPVTLSCSQTLNHNVMYWYQQKSSQAPKLLFHYYDKDFNNEADTPDNFQSRRPNTSFCFLDIRSPGLGDTAMYLCATSRDLDRATYQPQHFGDGTRLSIL.

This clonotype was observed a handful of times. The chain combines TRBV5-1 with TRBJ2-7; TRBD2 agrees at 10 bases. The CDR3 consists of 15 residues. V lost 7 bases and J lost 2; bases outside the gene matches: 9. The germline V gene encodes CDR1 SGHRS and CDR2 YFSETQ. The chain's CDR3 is CASSSGTSDTYEQYF. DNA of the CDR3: TGCGCCAGCTCTTCCGGGACTAGCGATACCTACGAGCAGTACTTC.

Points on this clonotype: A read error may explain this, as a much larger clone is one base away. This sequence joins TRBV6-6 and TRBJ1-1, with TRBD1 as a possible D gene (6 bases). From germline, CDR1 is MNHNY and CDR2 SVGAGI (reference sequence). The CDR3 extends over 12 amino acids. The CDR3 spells CVSRRTERLAFF. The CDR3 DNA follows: TGTGTCAGCAGACGGACAGAACGGCTGGCTTTCTTT.

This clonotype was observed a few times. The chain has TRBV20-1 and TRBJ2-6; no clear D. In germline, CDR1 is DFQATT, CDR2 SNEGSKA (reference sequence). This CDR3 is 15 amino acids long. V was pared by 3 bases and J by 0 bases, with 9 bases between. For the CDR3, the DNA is TGCAGTGCTAGTTGGATACCCTCTGGGGCCAACGTCCTGACTTTC. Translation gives CSASWIPSGANVLTF.

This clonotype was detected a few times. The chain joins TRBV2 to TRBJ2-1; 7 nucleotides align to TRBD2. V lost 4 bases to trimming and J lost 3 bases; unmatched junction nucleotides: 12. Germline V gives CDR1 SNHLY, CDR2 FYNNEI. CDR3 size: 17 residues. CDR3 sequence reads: CASSGTVLAALYNEQFF. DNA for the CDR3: TGTGCCAGCAGTGGGACCGTCCTAGCGGCACTCTACAATGAGCAGTTCTTC.

The CDR3 DNA reads TGTGCCAGCGGGTACGGAGTAGCGGGATCGTCAGATACGCAGTATTTT. Translating gives CASGYGVAGSSDTQYF. This chain links TRBV9 with TRBJ2-3, with 8 bases fitting TRBD2. The ends lost 7 bases at V and 4 bases at J; junction bases unmatched: 14. Germline V gene data show CDR1 as SGDLS and CDR2 as YYNGEE. The CDR3 has 16 residues. Together with reference TRBV9 and TRBJ2-3, the CDR3 gives the full variable domain: DSGVTQTPKHLITATGQRVTLRCSPRSGDLSVYWYQQSLDQGLQFLIQYYNGEERAKGNILERFSAQQFPDLHSELNLSSLELGDSALYFCASGYGVAGSSDTQYFGPGTRLTVL.

The CDR3 region is CSALTSGSPSETQFF. CDR3 DNA sequence: TGCAGTGCCCTGACTAGCGGGAGCCCCTCGGAGACCCAGTTCTTC. The chain employs TRBV20-1 and TRBJ2-1, with 12 nucleotides matching TRBD2. The CDR3 covers 15 residues. From germline, CDR1 is DFQATT and CDR2 SNEGSKA (reference sequence). V trimming: 6 bases; J trimming: 13 bases; junction bases outside the gene matches: 16.

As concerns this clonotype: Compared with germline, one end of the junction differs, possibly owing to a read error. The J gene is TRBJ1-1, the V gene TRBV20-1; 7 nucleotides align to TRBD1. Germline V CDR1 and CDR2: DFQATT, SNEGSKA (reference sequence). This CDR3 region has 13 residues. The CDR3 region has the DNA TGCAGTGCTCGAGAGGGGGCAGGGACTGAAGCTTTCTTT. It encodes CSAREGAGTEAFF.

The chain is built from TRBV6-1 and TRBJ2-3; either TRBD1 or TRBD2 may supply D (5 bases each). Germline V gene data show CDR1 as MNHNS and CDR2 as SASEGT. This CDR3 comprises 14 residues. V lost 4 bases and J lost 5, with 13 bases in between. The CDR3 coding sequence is TGTGCCAGCAGTGTTGGGGGAGTGAGAGATACGCAGTATTTT. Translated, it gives CASSVGGVRDTQYF.

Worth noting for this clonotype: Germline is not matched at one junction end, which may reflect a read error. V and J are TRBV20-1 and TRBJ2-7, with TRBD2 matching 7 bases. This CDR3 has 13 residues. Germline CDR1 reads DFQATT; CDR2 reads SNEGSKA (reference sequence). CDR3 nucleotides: TGCGGTGCTAGAGCTAGCGGTCGCTACGAGCAGTACTTC. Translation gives CGARASGRYEQYF.

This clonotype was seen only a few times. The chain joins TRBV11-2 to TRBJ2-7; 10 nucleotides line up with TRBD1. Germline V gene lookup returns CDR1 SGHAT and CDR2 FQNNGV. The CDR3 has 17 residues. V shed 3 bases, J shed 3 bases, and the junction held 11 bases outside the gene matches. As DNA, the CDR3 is TGTGCCAGCAGCTTGGACAGCCGGGACAGGGGAAACTACGAGCAGTACTTC. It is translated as CASSLDSRDRGNYEQYF.

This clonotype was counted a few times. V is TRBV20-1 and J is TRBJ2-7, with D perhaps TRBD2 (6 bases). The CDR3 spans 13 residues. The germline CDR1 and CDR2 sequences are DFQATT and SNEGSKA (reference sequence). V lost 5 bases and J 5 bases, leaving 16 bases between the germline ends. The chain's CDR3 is CSAPSTSFDEQYF. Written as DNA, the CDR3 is TGCAGTGCTCCATCCACTAGCTTTGACGAGCAGTACTTC.

CDR3: CASSVIGTAYGETQYF. As DNA, the CDR3 is TGTGCCAGCAGCGTAATTGGGACCGCCTACGGTGAGACCCAGTACTTC. The genes are TRBV9 and TRBJ2-5; perhaps D is TRBD1 or TRBD2 (5 bases each). CDR1 is SGDLS and CDR2 is YYNGEE in the germline V gene. The CDR3 runs 16 residues. V was cut by 1 base and J by 5 bases, with 18 bases left in between. Full variable domain (remainder filled in from reference TRBV9 and TRBJ2-5): DSGVTQTPKHLITATGQRVTLRCSPRSGDLSVYWYQQSLDQGLQFLIQYYNGEERAKGNILERFSAQQFPDLHSELNLSSLELGDSALYFCASSVIGTAYGETQYFGPGTRLLVL.

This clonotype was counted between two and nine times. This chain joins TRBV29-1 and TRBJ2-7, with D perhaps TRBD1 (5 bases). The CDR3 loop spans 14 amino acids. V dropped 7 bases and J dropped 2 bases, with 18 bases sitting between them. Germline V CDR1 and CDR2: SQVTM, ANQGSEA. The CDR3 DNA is TGCAGCGGAGTAGGGGCGAGTGGGGCCTACGAGCAGTACTTC. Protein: CSGVGASGAYEQYF.

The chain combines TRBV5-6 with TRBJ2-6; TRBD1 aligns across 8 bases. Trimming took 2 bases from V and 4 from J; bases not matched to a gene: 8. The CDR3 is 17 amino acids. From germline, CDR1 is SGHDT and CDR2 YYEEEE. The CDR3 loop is CASSFGTGTDGANVLTF. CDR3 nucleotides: TGTGCCAGCAGCTTCGGGACAGGAACTGACGGGGCCAACGTCCTGACTTTC.

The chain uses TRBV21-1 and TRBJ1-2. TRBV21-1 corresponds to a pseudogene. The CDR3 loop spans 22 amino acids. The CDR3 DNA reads TGTGCCAGCAGCAAAGCGCCAGGACGGATGAACGAGTGGGGAACATGGAACTATGGCTACACCTTC. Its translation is CASSKAPGRMNEWGTWNYGYTF.

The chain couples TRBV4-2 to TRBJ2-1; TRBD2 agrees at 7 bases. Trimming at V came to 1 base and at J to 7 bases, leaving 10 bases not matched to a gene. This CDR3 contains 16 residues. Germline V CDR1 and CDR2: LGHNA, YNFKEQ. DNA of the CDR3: TGTGCCAGCAGCCAAGGAGATAGCGGGCTTTTGAATGAGCAGTTCTTC. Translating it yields CASSQGDSGLLNEQFF.

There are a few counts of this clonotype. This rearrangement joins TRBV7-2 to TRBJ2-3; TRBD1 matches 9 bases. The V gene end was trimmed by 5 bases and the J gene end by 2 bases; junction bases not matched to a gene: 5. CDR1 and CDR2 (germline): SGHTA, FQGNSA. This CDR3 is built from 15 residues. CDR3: CASSIDRGDTDTQYF. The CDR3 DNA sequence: TGTGCCAGCAGCATCGACAGGGGGGACACAGATACGCAGTATTTT.

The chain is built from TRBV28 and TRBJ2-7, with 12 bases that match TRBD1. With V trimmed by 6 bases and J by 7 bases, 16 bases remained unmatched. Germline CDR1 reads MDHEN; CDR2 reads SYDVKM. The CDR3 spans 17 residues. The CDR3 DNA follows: TGTGCCAGCAGAGAAGGGACAGGGGGCGGGTCCTACAATGAGCAGTACTTC. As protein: CASREGTGGGSYNEQYF. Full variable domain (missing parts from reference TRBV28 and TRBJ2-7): DVKVTQSSRYLVKRTGEKVFLECVQDMDHENMFWYRQDPGLGLRLIYFSYDVKMKEKGDIPEGYSVSREKKERFSLILESASTNQTSMYLCASREGTGGGSYNEQYFGPGTRLTVT.

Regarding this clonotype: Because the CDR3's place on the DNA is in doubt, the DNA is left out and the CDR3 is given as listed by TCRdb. CDR3 protein: CASSSSASGSREQYF. The chain employs TRBV27 and TRBJ2-5; no check of the table's D call, TRBD2, against the DNA was made. Germline CDR1 MNHEY, CDR2 SMNVEV (reference sequence). The CDR3 is 15 amino acids long, termini counted.

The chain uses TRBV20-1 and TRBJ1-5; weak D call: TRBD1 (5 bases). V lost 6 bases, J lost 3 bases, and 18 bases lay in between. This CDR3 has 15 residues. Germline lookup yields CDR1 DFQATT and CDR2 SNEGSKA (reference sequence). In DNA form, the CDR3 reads TGCAGTGCCCAAGGAGGGACTCGGATCAATCAGCCCCAGCATTTT. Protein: CSAQGGTRINQPQHF.

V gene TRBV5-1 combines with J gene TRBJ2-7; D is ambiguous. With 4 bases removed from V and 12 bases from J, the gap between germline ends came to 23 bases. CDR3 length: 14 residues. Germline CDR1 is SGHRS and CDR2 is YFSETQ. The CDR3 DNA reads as TGCGCCAGCAGCACCCGGGCCGCGCAAGAGACCCTGTACTTC. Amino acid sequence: CASSTRAAQETLYF. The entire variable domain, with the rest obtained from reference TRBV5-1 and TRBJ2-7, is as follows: KAGVTQTPRYLIKTRGQQVTLSCSPISGHRSVSWYQQTPGQGLQFLFEYFSETQRNKGNFPGRFSGRQFSNSRSEMNVSTLELGDSALYLCASSTRAAQETLYFGPGTRLTVT.

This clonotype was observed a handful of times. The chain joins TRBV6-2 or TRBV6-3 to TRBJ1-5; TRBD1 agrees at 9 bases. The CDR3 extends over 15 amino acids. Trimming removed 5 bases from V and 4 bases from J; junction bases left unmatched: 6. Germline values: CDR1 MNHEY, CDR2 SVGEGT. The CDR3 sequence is CASSPGTGHNQPQHF. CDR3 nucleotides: TGTGCCAGCAGTCCGGGGACAGGGCATAATCAGCCCCAGCATTTT.

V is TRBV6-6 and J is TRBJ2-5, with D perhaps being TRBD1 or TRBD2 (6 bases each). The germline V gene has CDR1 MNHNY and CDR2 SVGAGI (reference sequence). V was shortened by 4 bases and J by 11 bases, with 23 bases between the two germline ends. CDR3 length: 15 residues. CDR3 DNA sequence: TGTGCCAGCAGTTCAGTTCGTGCAGGGGCTCGGGAGCAGTACTTC. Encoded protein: CASSSVRAGAREQYF.

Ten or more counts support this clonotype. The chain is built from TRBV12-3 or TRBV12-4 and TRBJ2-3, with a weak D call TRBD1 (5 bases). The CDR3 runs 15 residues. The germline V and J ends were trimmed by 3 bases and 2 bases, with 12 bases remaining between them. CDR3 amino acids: CASSLVRANTDTQYF. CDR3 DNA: TGTGCCAGCAGTTTGGTCAGGGCCAACACAGATACGCAGTATTTT.

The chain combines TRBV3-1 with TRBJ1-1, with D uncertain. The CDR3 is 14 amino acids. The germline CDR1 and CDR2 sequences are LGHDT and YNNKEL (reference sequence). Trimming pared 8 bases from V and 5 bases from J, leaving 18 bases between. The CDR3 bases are TGTGCCAGCGAACGGGCGCCTGGGAGGACTGAAGCTTTCTTT. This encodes CASERAPGRTEAFF.

CDR3 region: CASSNQRYPYEQYF. CDR3 coding DNA: TGTGCCAGCAGCAACCAGCGTTACCCATACGAGCAGTACTTC. The chain carries TRBV28 and TRBJ2-7; unclear D gene. With 6 bases removed from V and 4 bases from J, the gap between germline ends came to 16 bases. CDR3 length: 14 residues. Germline values: CDR1 MDHEN, CDR2 SYDVKM.